Detailed here is one T cell receptor (beta chain). Its antigen target is currently unknown. Base qualities are not at hand, and no much larger clone is one base apart. These data are taken from a study of shared clonotypes between healthy human individuals (TCRdb year 2020). A note on the overall study: The cohort included three men and a couple of women between 18 and 49 years of age. For each donor, CD4 naive and CD4 memory were each given three plates, CD8 naive was given two plates, and CD8 memory was given one plate. Libraries were prepared and TCR repertoires were sequenced by different laboratories using diverse techniques, in order to increase sequencing depth and limit assay-specific biases. Leukapheresis yielded between about 0.94 and 9 billion PBMCs per donor. To estimate repertoire size and how much clonotypes are shared between individuals, the study performed deep sequencing of blood TCR repertoires from a few healthy adults. The full study reports these points: Sampling was restricted to blood, and TCR repertoires in tissues likely differ from the TCR repertoires found in blood. The genetic and exposure-history diversity represented was limited by the small number of donors. Pairwise subsampling indicated that sequencing depth was expected to affect the degree of clonotype sharing among donors. Estimated clonotype richness was generally larger for naive than for memory subsets. Clonotypes shared by all four sorted-subset donors showed higher generation probabilities than non-shared clonotypes. Incomplete sequencing was indicated by rarefaction of sorted-subset datasets, despite the large sequencing depth. When a handful of donors were compared, the shared fraction of clonotypes was around 5% for naive CD4, over 3% for naive CD8, about 2.4% for memory CD4, and approximately 0.4% for memory CD8.

Donors were healthy HIV-negative adults with no recently reported acute infections or vaccinations. All donors were Caucasian adults living in Nashville, Tennessee, USA. CD4+ T cells were enriched through magnetic negative selection, after which naive cells were positively selected on CD45RA and the remaining negative fraction served as the memory subset. Blood was obtained by leukapheresis, after which PBMCs were separated by Ficoll-Histopaque density gradient centrifugation and cryopreserved in liquid nitrogen vapor phase. Purity and quantity of every magnetically sorted T cell population were checked by analytical flow cytometry. Genomic DNA was isolated from every sorted fraction and measured by UV absorbance on a Nanodrop 2000c. The CDR3 measures 14 amino acids from cysteine to phenylalanine. The DNA shown is the 42-base CDR3, in frame from base 1. The germline V gene (reference sequence) gives CDR1 as GTSNPN and CDR2 as SVGIG. V was cut back by 2 bases and J by 5 bases, leaving a gap of 12 bases between them.

Using the deep immunoSEQ assay, multiplex PCR amplified TCR CDR3 regions from genomic DNA. Extracted genomic DNA from each cell subset was distributed evenly across all wells of several immunoSEQ 96-well plates, and each plate was treated as a replicate. Each replicate PCR for sorted subsets received 200 ng genomic DNA, equal to about 30,000 T cell genomes. Purified libraries were measured with a Qubit 3.0 fluorometer, size-checked on a Bioanalyzer 2100, and measured again with the KAPA Library Quantification kit. Every immunoSEQ 96-well plate was sequenced on a separate single-read 150-cycle Illumina NextSeq 550 flow cell. The published analysis was carried out like this. The immunoSEQ output contained only junctional sequences without quality scores, so filtering could not match that applied to full-length reads. Sequences were annotated with PyIR, a Python wrapper for IgBLAST v1.9, and V/J genes and CDR3 were assigned using IMGT germline references. Reads were filtered out if the reads had weak V/J assignments (E-value above 1e-6), no CDR3, stop codons, out-of-frame junctions, or ambiguous translated residues. V3J clonotypes were defined as sequences sharing an identical inferred V gene, J gene, and CDR3 amino acid sequence. Percentage overlap between repertoires was computed as shared unique clonotypes divided by the size of the smaller repertoire. Richness of each repertoire was evaluated using RTK rarefaction, the Chao1 estimator, and Recon v2.1 estimates of unobserved clonotypes. Generation probabilities were computed with OLGA for all TCRbeta clonotypes obtained by the gDNA method from several donors. TCRdb took this table from immuneACCESS and kept in-frame rearrangements with V and J called. Such tables lack part of the clones; where checked against another copy, unresolved V genes explain under half of the gap, and the rest is unexplained. V, J and clone size are taken as reported in that table, and D and trimming were inferred from the DNA itself. Counted in this sample were under 2,500,000 clones; under 97% of them appeared once. Around 0.13% of the sample is held by the ten biggest clonotypes.

This receptor was taken from a man aged 18 to 35 in good health. The chain uses TRBV30 and TRBJ1-4, and TRBD1 may be the D gene, going by 5 matching bases. Input material: naive CD4+ T cells sorted from blood. The sample's cell subset or site label, in plain terms: CD45RA+ positively selected. CDR3 region: CAWSRWGGNEKLFF. The nucleotide sequence reads TGTGCCTGGAGTCGGTGGGGGGGGAATGAAAAACTGTTTTTT.